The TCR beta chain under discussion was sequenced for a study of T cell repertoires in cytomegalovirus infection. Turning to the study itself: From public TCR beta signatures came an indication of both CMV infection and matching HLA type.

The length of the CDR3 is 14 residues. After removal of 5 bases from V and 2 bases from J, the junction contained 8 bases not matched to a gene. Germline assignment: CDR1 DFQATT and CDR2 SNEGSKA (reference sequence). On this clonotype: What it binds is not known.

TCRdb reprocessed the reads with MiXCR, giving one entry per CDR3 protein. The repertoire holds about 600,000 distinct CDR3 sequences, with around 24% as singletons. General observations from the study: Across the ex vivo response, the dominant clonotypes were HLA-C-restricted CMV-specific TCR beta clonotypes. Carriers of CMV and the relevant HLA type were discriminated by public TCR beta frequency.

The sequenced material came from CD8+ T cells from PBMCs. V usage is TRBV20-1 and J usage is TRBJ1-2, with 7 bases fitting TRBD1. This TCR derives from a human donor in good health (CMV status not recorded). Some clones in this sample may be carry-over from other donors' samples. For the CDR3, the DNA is TGCAGTGCTCCACCGGGACAGAGAAACTATGGCTACACCTTC. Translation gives CSAPPGQRNYGYTF.